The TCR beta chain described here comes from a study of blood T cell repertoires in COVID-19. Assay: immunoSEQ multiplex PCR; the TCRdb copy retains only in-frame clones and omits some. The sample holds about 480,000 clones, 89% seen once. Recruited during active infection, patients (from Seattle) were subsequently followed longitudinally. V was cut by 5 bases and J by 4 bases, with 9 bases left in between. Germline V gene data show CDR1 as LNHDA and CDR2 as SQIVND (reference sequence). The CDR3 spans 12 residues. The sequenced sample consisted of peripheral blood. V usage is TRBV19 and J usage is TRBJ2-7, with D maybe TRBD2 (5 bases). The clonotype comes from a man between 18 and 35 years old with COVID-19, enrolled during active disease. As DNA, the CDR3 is TGTGCCAGTAGTGCCCCGGGGTACGAGCAGTACTTC. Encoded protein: CASSAPGYEQYF.